The 6 T cell receptor beta chains below all came from one sample that was sequenced in a study of CD8 T cells in ankylosing spondylitis. TCRdb redid the calling of the 5' RACE reads with MiXCR, one entry per CDR3 protein. Of 380,000 or so distinct CDR3 sequences in the sample, 20% were seen once. What was sequenced was blood, either unsorted or a sorted T cell fraction (not recorded which). The origin of the receptors is a male donor with ankylosing spondylitis or in good health (not recorded which).

This clonotype has only a few counts. This chain connects TRBV9 to TRBJ2-7, with 7 positions matching TRBD1. V lost 0 bases and J lost 2; bases outside the gene matches: 2. From germline, CDR1 is SGDLS and CDR2 YYNGEE. The CDR3 runs 14 residues. CDR3 region: CASSVGDRAYEQYF. In nucleotides, the CDR3 is TGTGCCAGCAGCGTAGGAGACAGGGCCTACGAGCAGTACTTC.

This clonotype has only a few counts. This chain uses TRBV5-5 with TRBJ1-5; D is undetermined. This CDR3 region has 13 residues. CDR1 is SGHKS and CDR2 is YYEKEE in the germline V gene (reference sequence). V lost 2 bases and J lost 5, with 8 bases in between. CDR3 sequence: CASSFFWDQPQHF. CDR3 nucleotides: TGTGCCAGCAGCTTTTTTTGGGATCAGCCCCAGCATTTT. The variable domain in full, completed from reference TRBV5-5 and TRBJ1-5, reads DAGVTQSPTHLIKTRGQQVTLRCSPISGHKSVSWYQQVLGQGPQFIFQYYEKEERGRGNFPDRFSARQFPNYSSELNVNALLLGDSALYLCASSFFWDQPQHFGDGTRLSIL.

This clonotype showed up just a few times. This chain links TRBV28 with TRBJ2-1; D is perhaps TRBD1 (5 bases). V was trimmed by 1 base and J by 4 bases, leaving 32 bases between them. CDR1 MDHEN and CDR2 SYDVKM come from the germline V gene. This CDR3 region has 22 residues. CDR3 nucleotide sequence: TGTGCCAGCAGTTTATTAAACCCCAAGGTGGTAGGGCTTCTAAGGGGTTACAATGAGCAGTTCTTC. Translating gives CASSLLNPKVVGLLRGYNEQFF.

This clonotype showed up just a few times. The chain uses TRBV29-1 and TRBJ2-7; D is uncertain. CDR1 and CDR2 from the germline V gene are SQVTM and ANQGSEA. V was trimmed by 5 bases and J by 6 bases, leaving 11 bases between them. The CDR3 runs 11 residues. Here the CDR3 DNA reads TGCAGCGTTACAACGACAAGCGAGCAGTACTTC. Amino acid sequence: CSVTTTSEQYF.

This clonotype has just a few counts. J is TRBJ2-1 and V is TRBV29-1; 10 bases match TRBD2. V lost 0 bases, J lost 13 bases, and 18 bases stayed unmatched. The CDR3 length is 17 residues. Germline V CDR1 and CDR2: SQVTM, ANQGSEA. This CDR3 is CSVEDGGNYTSGGAQFF. CDR3 nucleotide sequence: TGCAGCGTTGAAGATGGAGGGAACTACACCAGCGGGGGGGCCCAGTTCTTC.

This chain links TRBV29-1 with TRBJ2-7; D may be TRBD2 (5 bases). The CDR3 is 15 residues long. Deletions cut 6 bases from V and 5 bases from J, with 23 bases between. CDR1 is SQVTM and CDR2 is ANQGSEA in the germline V gene. CDR3 in amino acids: CSVVSWTELSDEQYF. The DNA for the CDR3 is TGCAGCGTGGTCAGTTGGACTGAGCTTTCTGACGAGCAGTACTTC.